The 20 T cell receptor beta chains presented below share a single source sample, sequenced in a study of blood T cell repertoires in COVID-19. Measured with immunoSEQ multiplex PCR; TCRdb has only the in-frame clones, and not every one. The sample shows approximately 140,000 clones, around nine tenths of them seen only once. Source material: peripheral blood. Receptors originate from a man over 45 with active or convalescent COVID-19.

The chain employs TRBV28 and TRBJ2-3; tentative D call: TRBD2 (6 bases). The germline CDR1 and CDR2 sequences are MDHEN and SYDVKM. V lost 10 bases and J lost 4, with 24 bases in between. The CDR3 contains 16 residues. The CDR3 bases are TGTGCCACCGTCGGGCTCCTTACTAGCAACCCAGATACGCAGTATTTT. This codes for CATVGLLTSNPDTQYF.

The chain is built from TRBV5-1 and TRBJ1-4; a possible D gene is TRBD1 (5 bases). CDR3 length equals 14 residues. V was shortened by 5 bases and J by 7 bases, with 15 bases between the two germline ends. CDR1 is SGHRS, CDR2 YFSETQ, per germline. The CDR3 sequence is CASRGPGRLEKLFF. Written as DNA, the CDR3 is TGCGCCAGCAGAGGGCCAGGGAGGCTTGAAAAACTGTTTTTT.

The chain joins TRBV5-4 to TRBJ2-7; 10 positions match TRBD1. The CDR3 covers 15 residues. Looked up from germline, CDR1 is SGHNT and CDR2 is YYREEE (reference sequence). Germline trimming cut 5 bases from V and 3 bases from J; bases unmatched to any gene: 8. The CDR3 nucleotides read TGTGCCAGCAGTCCGACCGGGACAGGGGACTACGAGCAGTACTTC. Encoded protein: CASSPTGTGDYEQYF.

The chain carries TRBV24-1 and TRBJ2-5, with D possibly matching TRBD2 (6 bases). Per the germline V gene, CDR1 is KGHDR and CDR2 is SFDVKD. The CDR3 is 17 residues long. V dropped 8 bases and J dropped 2 bases, with 23 bases sitting between them. CDR3 in amino acids: CATTERVWTTLQETQYF. The CDR3 region has the DNA TGTGCCACCACCGAGAGGGTTTGGACTACCCTTCAAGAGACCCAGTACTTC.

For this clone: The sample holds other DNA sequences that translate to the same CDR3. The DNA of the CDR3 is TGTGCCAGCAGCCTAGAGGGGTCCACAGATACGCAGTATTTT. Protein sequence: CASSLEGSTDTQYF. This chain uses TRBV7-9 with TRBJ2-3; perhaps D is TRBD1 or TRBD2 (5 bases each). CDR3 length: 14 residues. The V and J ends lost 5 bases and 2 bases respectively, with 11 bases between them. The V gene's germline CDR1 is SEHNR and CDR2 FQNEAQ (reference sequence).

The table lists this clone with many counts. J is TRBJ1-3 and V is TRBV7-9; a weak D match, TRBD1 (5 bases). The CDR3 spans 14 residues. The V gene's germline CDR1 is SEHNR and CDR2 FQNEAQ (reference sequence). Trimming took off 5 bases at V and 4 bases at J, with 12 bases between the two ends. CDR3 bases: TGTGCCAGCAGCCAGCCAGGGTGGGGAAACACCATATATTTT. It encodes CASSQPGWGNTIYF. Full variable domain (remainder filled in from reference TRBV7-9 and TRBJ1-3): DTGVSQNPRHKITKRGQNVTFRCDPISEHNRLYWYRQTLGQGPEFLTYFQNEAQLEKSRLLSDRFSAERPKGSFSTLEIQRTEQGDSAMYLCASSQPGWGNTIYFGEGSWLTVV.

The V call is TRBV28, the J call TRBJ2-1; the match to TRBD2 covers 7 bases. Germline V gives CDR1 MDHEN, CDR2 SYDVKM. Unmatched junction bases numbered 6, after V lost 10 bases and J lost 0 bases. The CDR3 contains 14 residues. CDR3 sequence: CAIFGGSSYNEQFF. The CDR3 nucleotides are TGTGCCATCTTCGGGGGGAGCTCCTACAATGAGCAGTTCTTC.

The V call is TRBV2, the J call TRBJ1-1, with a possible D match to TRBD1 (6 bases). The CDR3 runs 14 residues. Per the germline V gene, CDR1 is SNHLY and CDR2 is FYNNEI. V lost 8 bases, J lost 0 bases, and 13 bases lay in between. The CDR3 DNA reads as TGTGCCAGCCGGCTCAGGGGCCTGAACACTGAAGCTTTCTTT. Translated, it gives CASRLRGLNTEAFF.

The gene calls are TRBV28 and TRBJ2-7, with TRBD2 identical over 11 bases. The CDR3 covers 15 residues. The germline V gene encodes CDR1 MDHEN and CDR2 SYDVKM. V trimming: 6 bases; J trimming: 6 bases; junction bases outside the gene matches: 10. CDR3 sequence: CASRKGLAEAREQYF. CDR3 DNA: TGTGCCAGCAGAAAGGGACTAGCGGAGGCCCGCGAGCAGTACTTC.

The chain joins TRBV19 to TRBJ1-2, with 8 nucleotides matching TRBD1. The CDR3 extends over 15 amino acids. Per the germline V gene, CDR1 is LNHDA and CDR2 is SQIVND (reference sequence). V dropped 0 bases and J dropped 4; count of bases not matched to a gene: 4. The CDR3 coding sequence is TGTGCCAGTAGTATAGATACAGGACAGGGCTATGGCTACACCTTC. Its protein is CASSIDTGQGYGYTF.

This clone was picked up a small number of times. The CDR3 region is CASSWTGSPGELFF. CDR3 nucleotides: TGCGCCAGCAGCTGGACAGGGAGCCCCGGGGAGCTGTTTTTT. The chain uses TRBV5-1 and TRBJ2-2, with TRBD1 matching over 8 bases. The CDR3 has 14 amino acids. The J segment lost 6 bases and the V segment lost 3 bases, leaving 4 bases of the junction unmatched. Germline V CDR1 and CDR2: SGHRS, YFSETQ.

This clone appeared a single time. This chain connects TRBV15 to TRBJ1-1, with unresolved D. The CDR3 runs to 11 residues. CDR1 and CDR2 from the germline V gene are LNHNV and YYDKDF (reference sequence). V gave up 3 bases and J gave up 7 bases, with 6 bases separating them. This CDR3 is CATSSPVEAFF. The CDR3 DNA reads as TGTGCCACCAGCAGTCCAGTTGAAGCTTTCTTT. Combining the CDR3 with reference TRBV15 and TRBJ1-1 gives the whole variable domain DAMVIQNPRYQVTQFGKPVTLSCSQTLNHNVMYWYQQKSSQAPKLLFHYYDKDFNNEADTPDNFQSRRPNTSFCFLDIRSPGLGDTAMYLCATSSPVEAFFGQGTRLTVV.

This rearrangement joins TRBV6-6 to TRBJ2-7; 8 nucleotides align to TRBD1. The germline V gene encodes CDR1 MNHNY and CDR2 SVGAGI (reference sequence). The CDR3 totals 14 residues. The ends lost 6 bases at V and 3 bases at J; junction bases unmatched: 7. In DNA form, the CDR3 reads TGTGCCAGCAGATTTCCGGGACAGGACTACGAGCAGTACTTC. Translated, it gives CASRFPGQDYEQYF.

The chain joins TRBV5-4 to TRBJ2-3, with D perhaps matching TRBD2 (5 bases). CDR3 length equals 16 residues. V was shortened by 4 bases and J by 3 bases, with 18 bases between the two germline ends. Per the germline V gene, CDR1 is SGHNT and CDR2 is YYREEE (reference sequence). The CDR3 sequence is CASSPSVARRTDTQYF. CDR3 in DNA: TGTGCCAGCAGCCCTTCAGTGGCGAGGAGGACAGATACGCAGTATTTT.

This chain links TRBV10-2 with TRBJ1-5; possible D gene TRBD1, 6 bases. Trimming left V 5 bases short and J 4 bases short, with 9 bases between. Germline V gives CDR1 WSHSY, CDR2 SAAADI. The CDR3 extends over 13 amino acids. The CDR3 bases are TGCGCCAGCAGTTTGGACAGAAATCAGCCCCAGCATTTT. It codes for CASSLDRNQPQHF.

V gene TRBV5-8 combines with J gene TRBJ2-1; TRBD2 agrees at 7 bases. The germline V gene has CDR1 SGHTS and CDR2 YDEGEE. The CDR3 is 16 residues long. With V trimmed by 4 bases and J by 4 bases, 11 bases remained unmatched. CDR3 residues: CASSRSGKRDYNEQFF. For the CDR3, the DNA is TGTGCCAGCAGCCGATCCGGGAAGCGGGATTACAATGAGCAGTTCTTC.

Written as DNA, the CDR3 is TGTGCCAGCAGCGTAGAAACGGGAACTGCCGAAAAACTGTTTTTT. Its translation is CASSVETGTAEKLFF. The chain carries TRBV9 and TRBJ1-4; the D is unclear. In germline, CDR1 is SGDLS, CDR2 YYNGEE. The V end lost 0 bases, the J end lost 8 bases, and 14 bases lay between the germline ends. This CDR3 is 15 amino acids long.

J is TRBJ2-7 and V is TRBV9, with D possibly being TRBD1 (6 bases). The V end was cut by 4 bases, the J end by 6 bases, with 11 bases between. The germline CDR1 and CDR2 sequences are SGDLS and YYNGEE. The CDR3 runs 12 residues. CDR3 nucleotide sequence: TGTGCCAGCAGCATCCGGGACACCGAGCAGTACTTC. It specifies CASSIRDTEQYF.

This chain connects TRBV6-4 to TRBJ2-2, with D unresolved. The CDR3 is made up of 14 amino acids. V was trimmed by 6 bases and J by 3 bases, leaving 11 bases between them. Germline V CDR1 and CDR2: MRHNA, SNTAGT. The CDR3 DNA reads as TGTGCCAGCAGGGAGCAATGGGACACCGGGGAGCTGTTTTTT. Its protein is CASREQWDTGELFF.

This clone was observed once. The V call is TRBV24-1, the J call TRBJ2-2; TRBD1 matches at 9 bases. The trim removed 7 bases at V and 1 base at J, leaving 3 bases unmatched. Per germline, CDR1 KGHDR and CDR2 SFDVKD. The CDR3 runs 15 residues. The CDR3 coding sequence is TGTGCCACCAGGGCGGGACAGGGGAACACCGGGGAGCTGTTTTTT. It codes for CATRAGQGNTGELFF.